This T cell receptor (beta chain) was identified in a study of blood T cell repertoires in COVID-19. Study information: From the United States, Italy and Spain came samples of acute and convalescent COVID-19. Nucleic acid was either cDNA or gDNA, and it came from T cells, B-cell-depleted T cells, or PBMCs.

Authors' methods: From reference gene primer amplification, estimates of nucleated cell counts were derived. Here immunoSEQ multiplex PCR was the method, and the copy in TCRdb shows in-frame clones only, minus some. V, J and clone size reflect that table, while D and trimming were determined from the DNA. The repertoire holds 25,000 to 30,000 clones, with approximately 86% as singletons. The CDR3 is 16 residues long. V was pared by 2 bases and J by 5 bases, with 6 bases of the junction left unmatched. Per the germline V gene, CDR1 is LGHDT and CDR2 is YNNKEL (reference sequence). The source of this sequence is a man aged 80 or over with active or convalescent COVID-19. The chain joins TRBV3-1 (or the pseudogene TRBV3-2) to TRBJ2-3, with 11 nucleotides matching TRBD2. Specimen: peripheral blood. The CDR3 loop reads CASSQFQGLAGDTQYF. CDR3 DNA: TGTGCCAGCAGCCAATTTCAAGGACTAGCGGGAGATACGCAGTATTTT.